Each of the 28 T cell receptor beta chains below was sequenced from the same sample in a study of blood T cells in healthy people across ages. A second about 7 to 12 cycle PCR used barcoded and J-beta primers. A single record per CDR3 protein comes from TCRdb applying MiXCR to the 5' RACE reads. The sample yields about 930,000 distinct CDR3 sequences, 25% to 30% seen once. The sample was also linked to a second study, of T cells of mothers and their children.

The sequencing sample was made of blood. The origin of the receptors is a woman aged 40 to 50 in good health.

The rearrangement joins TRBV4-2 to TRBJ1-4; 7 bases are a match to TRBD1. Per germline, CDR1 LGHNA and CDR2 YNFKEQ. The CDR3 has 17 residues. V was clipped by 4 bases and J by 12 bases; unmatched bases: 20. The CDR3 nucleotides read TGTGCCAGCAGCCTAGACCCGACAGGGCCCCCCAAGGGGGAACTGTTTTTT. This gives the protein CASSLDPTGPPKGELFF.

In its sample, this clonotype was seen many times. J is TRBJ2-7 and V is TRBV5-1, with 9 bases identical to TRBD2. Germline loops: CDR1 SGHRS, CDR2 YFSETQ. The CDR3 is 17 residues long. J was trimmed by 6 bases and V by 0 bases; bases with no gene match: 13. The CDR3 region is CASSLGLAGTQSPEQYF. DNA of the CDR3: TGCGCCAGCAGCTTGGGCCTAGCGGGGACTCAAAGCCCCGAGCAGTACTTC.

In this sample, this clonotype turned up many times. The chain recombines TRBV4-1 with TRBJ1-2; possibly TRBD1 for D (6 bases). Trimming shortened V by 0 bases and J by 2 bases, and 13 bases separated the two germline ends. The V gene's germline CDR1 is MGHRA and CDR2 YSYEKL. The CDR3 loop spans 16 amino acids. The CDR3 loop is CASSQDEQGRNYGYTF. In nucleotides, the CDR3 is TGCGCCAGCAGCCAAGATGAACAGGGCCGGAACTATGGCTACACCTTC.

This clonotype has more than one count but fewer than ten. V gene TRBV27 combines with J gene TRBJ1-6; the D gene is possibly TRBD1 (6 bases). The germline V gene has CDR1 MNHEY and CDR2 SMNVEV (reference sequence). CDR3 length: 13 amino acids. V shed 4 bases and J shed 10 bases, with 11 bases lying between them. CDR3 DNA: TGTGCCAGCAGTTCAACAGGGCCCTCACCCCTCCACTTT. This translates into CASSSTGPSPLHF.

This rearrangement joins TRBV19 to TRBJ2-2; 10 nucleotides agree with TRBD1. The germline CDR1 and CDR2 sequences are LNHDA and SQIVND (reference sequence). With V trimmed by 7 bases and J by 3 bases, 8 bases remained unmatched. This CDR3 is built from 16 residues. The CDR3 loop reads CASKPAGTGDTGELFF. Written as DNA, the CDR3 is TGTGCCAGTAAACCCGCCGGGACAGGGGACACCGGGGAGCTGTTTTTT.

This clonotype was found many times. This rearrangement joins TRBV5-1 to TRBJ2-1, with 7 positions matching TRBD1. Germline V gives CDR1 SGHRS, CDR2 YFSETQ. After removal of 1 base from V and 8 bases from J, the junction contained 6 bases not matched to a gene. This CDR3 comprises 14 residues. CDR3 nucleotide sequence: TGCGCCAGCAGCTTGCGAGGGGGCGACTATGAGCAGTTCTTC. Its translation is CASSLRGGDYEQFF.

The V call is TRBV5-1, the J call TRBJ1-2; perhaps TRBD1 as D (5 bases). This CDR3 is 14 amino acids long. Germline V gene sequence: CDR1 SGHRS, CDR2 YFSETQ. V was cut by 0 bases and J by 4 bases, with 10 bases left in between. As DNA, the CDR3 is TGCGCCAGCAGCTTGGGACAGTTGGGCTATGGCTACACCTTC. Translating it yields CASSLGQLGYGYTF.

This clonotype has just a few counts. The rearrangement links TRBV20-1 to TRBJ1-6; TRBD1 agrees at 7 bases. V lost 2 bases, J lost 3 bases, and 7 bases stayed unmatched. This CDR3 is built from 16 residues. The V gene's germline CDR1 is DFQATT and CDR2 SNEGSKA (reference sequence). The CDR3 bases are TGCAGTGCTAGACGAGGAGGGGGCGGCTATAATTCACCCCTCCACTTT. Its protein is CSARRGGGGYNSPLHF.

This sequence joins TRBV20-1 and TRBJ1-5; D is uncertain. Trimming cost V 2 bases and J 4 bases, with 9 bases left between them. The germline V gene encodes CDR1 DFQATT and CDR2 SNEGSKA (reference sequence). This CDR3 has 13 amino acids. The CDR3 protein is CSARLGLNQPQHF. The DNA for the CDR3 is TGCAGTGCTAGACTCGGCCTGAATCAGCCCCAGCATTTT.

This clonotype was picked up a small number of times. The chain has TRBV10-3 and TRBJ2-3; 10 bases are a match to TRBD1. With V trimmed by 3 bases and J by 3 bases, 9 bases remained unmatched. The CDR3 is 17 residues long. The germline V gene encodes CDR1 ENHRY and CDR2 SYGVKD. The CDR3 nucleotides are TGTGCCATCAGTGACCCCACGCGGGACAGGGGTACAGATACGCAGTATTTT. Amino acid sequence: CAISDPTRDRGTDTQYF.

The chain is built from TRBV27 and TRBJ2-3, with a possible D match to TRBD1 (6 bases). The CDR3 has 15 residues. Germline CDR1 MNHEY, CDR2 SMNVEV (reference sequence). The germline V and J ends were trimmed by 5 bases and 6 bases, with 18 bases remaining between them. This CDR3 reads CASSAYRAAGDTQYF. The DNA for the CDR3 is TGTGCCAGCAGTGCCTACAGGGCTGCAGGGGATACGCAGTATTTT.

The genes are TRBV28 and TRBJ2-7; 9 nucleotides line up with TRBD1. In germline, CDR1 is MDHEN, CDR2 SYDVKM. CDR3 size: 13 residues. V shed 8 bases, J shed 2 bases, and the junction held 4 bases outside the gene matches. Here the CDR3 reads CASWDRVPYEQYF. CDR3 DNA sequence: TGTGCCAGCTGGGACAGGGTTCCCTACGAGCAGTACTTC.

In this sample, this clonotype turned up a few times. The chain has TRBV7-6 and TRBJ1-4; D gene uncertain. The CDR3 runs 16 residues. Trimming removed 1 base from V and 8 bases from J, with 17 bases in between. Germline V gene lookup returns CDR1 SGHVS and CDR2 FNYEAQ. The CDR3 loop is CASSLGGLPRMEKLFF. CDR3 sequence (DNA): TGTGCCAGCAGCTTAGGAGGGCTCCCGCGGATGGAAAAACTGTTTTTT.

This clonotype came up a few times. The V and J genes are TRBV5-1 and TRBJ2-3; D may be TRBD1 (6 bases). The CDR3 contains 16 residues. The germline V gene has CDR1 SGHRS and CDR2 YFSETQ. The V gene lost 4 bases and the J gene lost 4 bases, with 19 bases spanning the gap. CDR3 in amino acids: CASSLGVVQGADTQYF. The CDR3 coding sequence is TGCGCCAGCAGCCTGGGTGTCGTACAGGGAGCAGATACGCAGTATTTT.

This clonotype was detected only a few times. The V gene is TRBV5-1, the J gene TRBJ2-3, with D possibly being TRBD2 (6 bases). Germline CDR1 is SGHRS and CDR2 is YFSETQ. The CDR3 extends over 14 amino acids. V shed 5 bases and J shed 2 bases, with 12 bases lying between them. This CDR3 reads CASSRDSPTDTQYF. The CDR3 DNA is TGCGCCAGCAGTCGGGACTCCCCCACAGATACGCAGTATTTT.

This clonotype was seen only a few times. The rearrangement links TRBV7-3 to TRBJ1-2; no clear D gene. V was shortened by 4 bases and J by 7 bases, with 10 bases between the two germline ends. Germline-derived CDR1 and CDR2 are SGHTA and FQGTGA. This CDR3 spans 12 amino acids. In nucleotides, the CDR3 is TGTGCCAGCAGCTCAAACCTTGGTGGCTACACCTTC. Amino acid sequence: CASSSNLGGYTF.

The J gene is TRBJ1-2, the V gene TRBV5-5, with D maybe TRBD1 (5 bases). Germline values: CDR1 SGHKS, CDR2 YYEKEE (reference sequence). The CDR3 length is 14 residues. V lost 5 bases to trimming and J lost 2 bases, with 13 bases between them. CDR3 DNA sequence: TGTGCCAGCAGAAATCCAGGGCCGAACTATGGCTACACCTTC. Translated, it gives CASRNPGPNYGYTF.

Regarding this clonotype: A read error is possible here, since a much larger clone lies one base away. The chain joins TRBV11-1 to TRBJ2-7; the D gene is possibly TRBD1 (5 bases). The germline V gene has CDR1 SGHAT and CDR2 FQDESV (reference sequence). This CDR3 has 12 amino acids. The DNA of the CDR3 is TGTGCCATCAGCCGGACATTATACGAGCAGTACTTC. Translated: CAISRTLYEQYF.

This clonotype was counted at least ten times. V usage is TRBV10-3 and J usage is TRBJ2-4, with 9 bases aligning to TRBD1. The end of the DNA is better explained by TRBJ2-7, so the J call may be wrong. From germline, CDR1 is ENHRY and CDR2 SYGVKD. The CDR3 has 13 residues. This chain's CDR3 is CAILGTGKNEQYF. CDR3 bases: TGTGCCATCCTAGGGACAGGGAAAAACGAGCAGTACTTC.

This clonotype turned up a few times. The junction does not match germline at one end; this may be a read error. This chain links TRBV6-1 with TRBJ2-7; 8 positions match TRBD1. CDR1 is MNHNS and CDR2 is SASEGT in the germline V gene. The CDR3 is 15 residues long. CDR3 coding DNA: TGTGCCAGCAGTGAACTACAGGGGGGCTCCTACGAGCGGTACTTC. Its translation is CASSELQGGSYERYF.

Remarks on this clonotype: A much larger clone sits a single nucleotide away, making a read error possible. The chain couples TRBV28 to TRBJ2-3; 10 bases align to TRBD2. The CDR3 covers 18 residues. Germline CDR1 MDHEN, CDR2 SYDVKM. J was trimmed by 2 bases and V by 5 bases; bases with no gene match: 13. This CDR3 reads CASSLGTSEGFFTDTQYF. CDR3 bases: TGTGCCAGCAGTCTCGGGACTAGCGAGGGGTTCTTCACAGATACGCAGTATTTT.

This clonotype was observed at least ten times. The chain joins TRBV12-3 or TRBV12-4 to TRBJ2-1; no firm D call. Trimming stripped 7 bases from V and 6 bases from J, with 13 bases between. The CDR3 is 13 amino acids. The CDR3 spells CASIMSGINEQFF. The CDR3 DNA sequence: TGTGCCAGCATTATGAGTGGGATCAATGAGCAGTTCTTC.

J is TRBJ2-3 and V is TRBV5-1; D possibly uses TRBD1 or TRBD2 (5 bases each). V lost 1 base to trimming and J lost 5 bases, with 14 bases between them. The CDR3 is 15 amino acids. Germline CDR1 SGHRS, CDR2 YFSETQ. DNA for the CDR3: TGCGCCAGCAGCTTGATGTGGGGCCGGGGAGATACGCAGTATTTT. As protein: CASSLMWGRGDTQYF.

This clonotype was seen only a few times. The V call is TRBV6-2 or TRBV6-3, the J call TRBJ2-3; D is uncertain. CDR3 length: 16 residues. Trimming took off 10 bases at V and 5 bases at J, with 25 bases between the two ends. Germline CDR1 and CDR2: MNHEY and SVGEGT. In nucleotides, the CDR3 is TGTGCCATCAGGACGTCGGTGACCAAAACTGTAGATACGCAGTATTTT. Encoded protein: CAIRTSVTKTVDTQYF.

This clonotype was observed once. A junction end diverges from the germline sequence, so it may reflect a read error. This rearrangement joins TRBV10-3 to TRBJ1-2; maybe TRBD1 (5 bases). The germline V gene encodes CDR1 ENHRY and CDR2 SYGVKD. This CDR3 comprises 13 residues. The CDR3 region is CAISESIGVGCTF. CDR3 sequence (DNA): TGTGCCATCAGTGAGTCGATAGGGGTTGGCTGCACCTTC.

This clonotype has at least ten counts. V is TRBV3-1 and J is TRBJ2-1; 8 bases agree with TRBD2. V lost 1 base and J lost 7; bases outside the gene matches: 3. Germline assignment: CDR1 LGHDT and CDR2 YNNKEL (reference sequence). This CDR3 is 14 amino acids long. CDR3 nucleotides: TGTGCCAGCAGCCAAGTACTAGCGGCTAATGAGCAGTTCTTC. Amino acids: CASSQVLAANEQFF.

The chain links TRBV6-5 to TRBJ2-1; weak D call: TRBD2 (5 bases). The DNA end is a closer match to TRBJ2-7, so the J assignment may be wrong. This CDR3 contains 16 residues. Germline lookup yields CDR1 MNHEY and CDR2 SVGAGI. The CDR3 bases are TGTGCCAGCAGTTACTCCCCCGGAGGCTCCTACAATGAGCAGTACTTC. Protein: CASSYSPGGSYNEQYF.

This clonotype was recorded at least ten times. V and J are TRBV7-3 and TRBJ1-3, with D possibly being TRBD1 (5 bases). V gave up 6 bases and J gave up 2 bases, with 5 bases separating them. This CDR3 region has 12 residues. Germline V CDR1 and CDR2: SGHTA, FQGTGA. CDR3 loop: CASRGAGNTIYF. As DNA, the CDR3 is TGTGCCAGCAGGGGGGCTGGAAACACCATATATTTT.